This entry features one T cell receptor (beta chain) sequence. Authors' data handling: Estimates of nucleated cell counts were drawn from the amplification of reference gene primers. Using immunoSEQ multiplex PCR, the repertoire was profiled, and TCRdb retains in-frame clones only, with some absent. V and J calls and clone size come straight from that table; D and trimming were deduced from the DNA. The top ten clones hold around 0.89% of a sample with hundreds of thousands of clones, roughly 85% of them seen once. These data originate in a study of blood T cell repertoires in COVID-19. As for the study in general: Sites across the United States, Italy and Spain contributed samples from acute and convalescent COVID-19. PBMCs, B-cell-depleted T cells, or T cells were the source of the cDNA or gDNA that made up the material.

CDR3 length: 15 residues. From germline, CDR1 is SGDLS and CDR2 YYNGEE. V lost 4 bases and J lost 0, with 11 bases in between. This sequence joins TRBV9 and TRBJ1-3, with D uncertain. The clonotype originates from a man aged 40-50 years with acute or convalescent COVID-19. Sequencing was performed on peripheral blood. CDR3 bases: TGTGCCAGCAGCAACTCTGTGAGCTCTGGAAACACCATATATTTT. Protein product: CASSNSVSSGNTIYF.